These 17 T cell receptor beta chains were sequenced from one sample in a study of T-cell reconstitution after alpha-beta-depleted transplantation in children. Preparation of the TCRbeta library used unique molecular identifiers. TCRdb itself ran the PCR reads through MiXCR, one entry per CDR3 protein. The sample consists of 90,000 to 150,000 distinct CDR3 sequences, 23% of them appearing once. The sequences come from PBMCs, mostly from graft donor cells, collected 180 days after TCRalphabeta/CD19-depleted stem cell transplant. Receptor source: a male patient aged 2 to 9 who had a stem cell transplant for chronic granulomatous disease, so the T cells may come from the graft donor.

This clonotype was recorded at least ten times. The V call is TRBV5-1, the J call TRBJ2-1, with 8 positions matching TRBD2. The germline V gene encodes CDR1 SGHRS and CDR2 YFSETQ. Trimming at V came to 4 bases and at J to 7 bases, leaving 10 bases not matched to a gene. The CDR3 consists of 15 residues. CDR3 in amino acids: CASSRGREVLNEQFF. The CDR3 DNA is TGCGCCAGCAGCCGGGGGCGGGAGGTCTTAAATGAGCAGTTCTTC.

The table lists this clonotype with many counts. The CDR3 loop is CSVATSGRGYEQYF. In DNA, the CDR3 is TGCAGTGTTGCGACTAGCGGGAGGGGCTACGAGCAGTACTTC. The rearrangement joins TRBV20-1 to TRBJ2-7, with 14 bases that match TRBD2. There are 14 residues in the CDR3. Unmatched junction bases numbered 5, after V lost 7 bases and J lost 3 bases. Germline CDR1 DFQATT, CDR2 SNEGSKA (reference sequence).

This clonotype was counted at least ten times. This sequence joins TRBV15 and TRBJ2-3, with D possibly TRBD1 on 6 matching bases. Trimming shortened V by 4 bases and J by 1 base, and 12 bases separated the two germline ends. Germline loops: CDR1 LNHNV, CDR2 YYDKDF (reference sequence). The CDR3 runs to 15 residues. In DNA form, the CDR3 reads TGTGCCACCAGCATTGGGGGCGCGGGCACAGATACGCAGTATTTT. Its translation: CATSIGGAGTDTQYF.

At least ten counts were recorded for this clonotype. This chain connects TRBV20-1 to TRBJ1-5; 10 bases are shared with TRBD1. This CDR3 spans 14 amino acids. The germline CDR1 and CDR2 sequences are DFQATT and SNEGSKA (reference sequence). V lost 6 bases, J lost 6 bases, and 8 bases stayed unmatched. The CDR3 sequence is CSARTGTGVQPQHF. CDR3 sequence (DNA): TGCAGTGCAAGAACCGGGACAGGGGTTCAGCCCCAGCATTTT.

This sequence joins TRBV28 and TRBJ2-7; D might be TRBD1 or TRBD2, each matching 5 bases. V dropped 2 bases and J dropped 3 bases, with 14 bases sitting between them. CDR3 length equals 15 residues. Germline V gene data show CDR1 as MDHEN and CDR2 as SYDVKM. The CDR3: CASSLNGALGYEQYF. CDR3 nucleotides: TGTGCCAGCAGTTTAAACGGGGCCTTGGGCTACGAGCAGTACTTC.

This clonotype has at least ten counts. V usage is TRBV20-1 and J usage is TRBJ2-3; TRBD2 matches at 8 bases. Germline CDR1 and CDR2: DFQATT and SNEGSKA (reference sequence). The CDR3 extends over 18 amino acids. Trimming at V came to 0 bases and at J to 3 bases, leaving 14 bases not matched to a gene. CDR3 DNA: TGCAGTGCTAGAGACCTGACAAGTGGACTAGCTGAAACAGATACGCAGTATTTT. The encoded protein is CSARDLTSGLAETDTQYF.

The chain uses TRBV10-3 and TRBJ2-3; 14 bases fit TRBD2. Trimming at V came to 4 bases and at J to 6 bases, leaving 3 bases not matched to a gene. CDR3 length: 15 amino acids. Germline CDR1 ENHRY, CDR2 SYGVKD. The DNA of the CDR3 is TGTGCCATCAGTGGGACTAGCGGGGGGAAGGATACGCAGTATTTT. Translated, it gives CAISGTSGGKDTQYF.

V is TRBV12-3 or TRBV12-4 and J is TRBJ2-2; TRBD2 might be the D (5 bases). V was shortened by 8 bases and J by 5 bases, with 6 bases between the two germline ends. The CDR3 consists of 11 residues. The CDR3 reads CASQRTGELFF. In DNA form, the CDR3 reads TGTGCCAGCCAGCGGACCGGGGAGCTGTTTTTT.

This clonotype was picked up many times. The J gene is TRBJ2-7, the V gene TRBV6-5, with no clear D. The CDR3 runs 11 residues. The ends were cut back, 4 bases at V and 3 bases at J, with 4 bases in the middle. Germline V CDR1 and CDR2: MNHEY, SVGAGI. Written as DNA, the CDR3 is TGTGCCAGCAGTTCCATCTACGAGCAGTACTTC. Protein product: CASSSIYEQYF.

This clonotype was detected ten times or more. V usage is TRBV20-1 and J usage is TRBJ2-5; 9 positions match TRBD2. Germline CDR1 DFQATT, CDR2 SNEGSKA (reference sequence). Unmatched junction bases numbered 8, after V lost 1 base and J lost 5 bases. The CDR3 totals 15 residues. For the CDR3, the DNA is TGCAGTGCTAGAGTAGGCGGGAGGGCCCGTGAGACCCAGTACTTC. It specifies CSARVGGRARETQYF.

This clonotype came up a few times. The chain joins TRBV5-1 to TRBJ2-1; TRBD1 aligns across 7 bases. CDR3 length: 16 amino acids. J lost 4 bases, V lost 4 bases, and 11 bases had no gene match. CDR1 is SGHRS and CDR2 is YFSETQ in the germline V gene. The CDR3 here is CASSHKGAFTYNEQFF. The CDR3 bases are TGCGCCAGCAGCCATAAGGGGGCCTTTACTTACAATGAGCAGTTCTTC.

The rearrangement links TRBV12-3 or TRBV12-4 to TRBJ2-1, with TRBD1 matching 8 bases. The CDR3 spans 15 residues. The V gene end was trimmed by 7 bases and the J gene end by 4 bases; junction bases not matched to a gene: 9. The CDR3 coding sequence is TGTGCCAGCACCATTGGGACAGGAGATTACAATGAGCAGTTCTTC. This translates into CASTIGTGDYNEQFF.

The chain joins TRBV12-3 or TRBV12-4 to TRBJ1-1, with 8 bases fitting TRBD1. V lost 6 bases to trimming and J lost 8 bases; unmatched junction nucleotides: 8. The CDR3 extends over 13 amino acids. The chain's CDR3 is CASRSGQGDEAFF. CDR3 coding DNA: TGTGCCAGCAGGAGCGGACAGGGTGACGAAGCTTTCTTT.

In this sample, this clonotype turned up many times. The chain's CDR3 is CASSRRDSQETQYF. Written as DNA, the CDR3 is TGTGCCAGCAGTCGACGGGACAGTCAAGAGACCCAGTACTTC. This chain links TRBV27 with TRBJ2-5, with 7 positions matching TRBD1. V lost 5 bases, J lost 2 bases, and 5 bases stayed unmatched. The CDR3 consists of 14 residues. The germline V gene has CDR1 MNHEY and CDR2 SMNVEV (reference sequence).

This clonotype was observed many times. Here the CDR3 DNA reads TGCAGTGCCATAACTAGCGATAGCACAGATACGCAGTATTTT. Its translation is CSAITSDSTDTQYF. V is TRBV20-1 and J is TRBJ2-3; TRBD2 aligns across 7 bases. CDR3 length: 14 residues. V lost 6 bases, J lost 0 bases, and 6 bases stayed unmatched. Per the germline V gene, CDR1 is DFQATT and CDR2 is SNEGSKA (reference sequence).

This clonotype was detected many times. V gene TRBV15 combines with J gene TRBJ2-7; 8 bases map to TRBD1. CDR3 length: 14 amino acids. V was pared by 5 bases and J by 2 bases, with 5 bases of the junction left unmatched. Germline V gene sequence: CDR1 LNHNV, CDR2 YYDKDF (reference sequence). The CDR3 loop is CATSPDRVPYEQYF. CDR3 in DNA: TGTGCCACCAGCCCGGACAGGGTCCCCTACGAGCAGTACTTC.

The CDR3 nucleotides are TGTGCCAGCAGTTCCCTCTCCTCTAGCGGGCGTACCTACAATGAGCAGTTCTTC. Encoded protein: CASSSLSSSGRTYNEQFF. The chain recombines TRBV27 with TRBJ2-1, with TRBD2 matching over 8 bases. The CDR3 totals 18 residues. Trimming at V came to 4 bases and at J to 2 bases, leaving 13 bases not matched to a gene. CDR1 is MNHEY and CDR2 is SMNVEV in the germline V gene (reference sequence).